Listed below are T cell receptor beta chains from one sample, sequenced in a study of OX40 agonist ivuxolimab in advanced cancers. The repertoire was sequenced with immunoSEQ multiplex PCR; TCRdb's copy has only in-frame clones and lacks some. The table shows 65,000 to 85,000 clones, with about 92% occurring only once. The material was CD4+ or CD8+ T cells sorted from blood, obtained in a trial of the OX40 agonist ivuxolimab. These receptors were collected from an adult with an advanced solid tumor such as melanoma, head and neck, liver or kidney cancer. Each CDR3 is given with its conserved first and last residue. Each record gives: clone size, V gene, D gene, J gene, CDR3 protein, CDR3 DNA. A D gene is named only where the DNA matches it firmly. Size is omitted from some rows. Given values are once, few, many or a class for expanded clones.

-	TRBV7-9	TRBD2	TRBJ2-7	CASSSSKLAGGFSSYEQYF	TGTGCCAGCAGCTCATCTAAACTAGCGGGAGGGTTTTCCTCCTACGAGCAGTACTTC
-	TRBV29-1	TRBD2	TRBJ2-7	CSVETRGSSYEQYF	TGCAGCGTTGAAACGCGGGGGAGCTCCTACGAGCAGTACTTC
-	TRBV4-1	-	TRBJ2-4	CASSQAGENIQYF	TGCGCCAGCAGCCAGGCTGGGGAAAACATTCAGTACTTC
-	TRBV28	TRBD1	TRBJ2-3	CASTVRRDRGRADTQYF	TGTGCCAGCACCGTACGACGGGACAGGGGGCGGGCAGATACGCAGTATTTT
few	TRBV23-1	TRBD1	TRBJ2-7	CASRHYNRGRSSETYEQYF	TGCGCCAGCAGGCACTACAACAGGGGGCGGTCTTCTGAAACCTACGAGCAGTACTTC
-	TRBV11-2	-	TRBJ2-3	CASSLDLGPVATDTQYF	TGTGCCAGCAGCTTAGATCTGGGACCGGTTGCCACAGATACGCAGTATTTT
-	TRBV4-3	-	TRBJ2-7	CASSQGTDYEQYF	TGCGCCAGCAGCCAAGGGACAGACTACGAGCAGTACTTC
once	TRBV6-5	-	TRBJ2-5	CASSYSGGTEQYF	TGTGCCAGCAGTTACTCGGGGGGCACGGAGCAGTACTTC
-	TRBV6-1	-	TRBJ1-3	CASSEWGAHSGNTIYF	TGTGCCAGCAGTGAATGGGGAGCTCACTCTGGAAACACCATATATTTT
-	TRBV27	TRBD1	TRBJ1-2	CATRTGDGYTF	TGTGCCACCAGGACAGGGGATGGCTACACCTTC
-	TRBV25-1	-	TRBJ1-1	CASSPRGGTEAFF	TGTGCCAGCAGTCCACGGGGGGGCACTGAAGCTTTCTTT
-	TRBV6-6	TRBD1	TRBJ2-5	CASSYSADRKETQYF	TGTGCCAGCAGTTACTCCGCGGACAGGAAAGAGACCCAGTACTTC
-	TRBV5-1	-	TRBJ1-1	CASSLVRGTEAFF	TGCGCCAGCAGCTTGGTGAGGGGCACTGAAGCTTTCTTT
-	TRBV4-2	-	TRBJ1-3	CASSQGRLISGDTIYF	TGTGCCAGCAGCCAAGGACGCCTCATTAGTGGGGACACCATATATTTT
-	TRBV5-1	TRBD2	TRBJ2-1	CASSLVLAGGPNEQFF	TGCGCCAGCAGCTTGGTACTAGCGGGAGGGCCGAATGAGCAGTTCTTC
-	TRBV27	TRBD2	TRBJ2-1	CASRLGGAPLSYNEQFF	TGTGCCAGCAGGCTCGGGGGGGCCCCGTTGTCCTACAATGAGCAGTTCTTC
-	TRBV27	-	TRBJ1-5	CASSLLGGNQPQHF	TGTGCCAGCAGTTTACTGGGGGGCAATCAGCCCCAGCATTTT
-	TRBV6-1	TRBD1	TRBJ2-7	CASSGTGGHEQYF	TGTGCCAGCAGTGGGACAGGGGGCCACGAGCAGTACTTC
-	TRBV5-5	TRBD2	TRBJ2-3	CASSLNRLAVTDTQYF	TGTGCCAGCAGCTTGAATCGACTAGCGGTCACAGATACGCAGTATTTT
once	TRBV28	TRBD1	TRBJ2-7	CASSFRQGQYEQYF	TGTGCCAGCAGTTTCCGACAGGGGCAGTACGAGCAGTACTTC
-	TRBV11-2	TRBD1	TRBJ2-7	CASSGTGGWEQYF	TGTGCCAGCAGTGGGACAGGGGGCTGGGAGCAGTACTTC
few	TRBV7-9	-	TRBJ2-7	CASSWPAETYEQYF	TGTGCCAGCAGCTGGCCGGCGGAAACCTACGAGCAGTACTTC
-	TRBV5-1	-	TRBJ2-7	CASSLGGQLYEQYF	TGCGCCAGCAGCTTGGGGGGTCAACTCTACGAGCAGTACTTC
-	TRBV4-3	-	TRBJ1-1	CASSQNRGNTEAFF	TGCGCCAGCAGTCAAAACCGGGGGAACACTGAAGCTTTCTTT
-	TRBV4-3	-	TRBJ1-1	CASSPFTGYPEAFF	TGCGCCAGCAGCCCCTTCACAGGGTACCCTGAAGCTTTCTTT
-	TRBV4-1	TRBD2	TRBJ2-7	CASSTRGSGSYEQYF	TGCGCCAGCAGCACCCGGGGTAGCGGGAGTTACGAGCAGTACTTC
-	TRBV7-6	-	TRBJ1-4	CASSPGTSDNEKLFF	TGTGCCAGCAGCCCTGGGACATCCGATAATGAAAAACTGTTTTTT
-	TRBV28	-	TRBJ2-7	CASSLFATVRAEAYEQYF	TGTGCCAGCAGTTTATTCGCGACCGTCAGGGCCGAAGCCTACGAGCAGTACTTC
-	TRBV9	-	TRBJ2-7	CASSVAGGTYEQYF	TGTGCCAGCAGCGTAGCGGGCGGGACCTACGAGCAGTACTTC
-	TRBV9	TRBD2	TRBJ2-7	CASSVTSGSYEQYF	TGTGCCAGCAGCGTCACTAGCGGGAGTTACGAGCAGTACTTC
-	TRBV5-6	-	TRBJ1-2	CASSAHDGYTF	TGTGCCAGCAGCGCCCATGATGGCTACACCTTC
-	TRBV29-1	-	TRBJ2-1	CSVEEAGNEQFF	TGCAGCGTTGAAGAGGCGGGCAATGAGCAGTTCTTC
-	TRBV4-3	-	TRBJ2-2	CASSQTGLRTDGELFF	TGCGCCAGCAGCCAAACGGGACTCCGGACAGACGGGGAGCTGTTTTTT
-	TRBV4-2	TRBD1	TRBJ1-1	CASSQGQGVVGTEAFF	TGTGCCAGCAGCCAAGGGCAGGGGGTAGTCGGCACTGAAGCTTTCTTT
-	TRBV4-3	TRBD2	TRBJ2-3	CASSQDATSGDKTQYF	TGCGCCAGCAGCCAAGATGCAACTAGCGGAGATAAGACGCAGTATTTT
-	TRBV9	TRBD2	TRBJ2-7	CASSVGLAYEQYF	TGTGCCAGCAGCGTAGGACTAGCGTACGAGCAGTACTTC
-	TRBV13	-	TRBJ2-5	CASSPVYQETQYF	TGTGCCAGCAGCCCAGTGTACCAAGAGACCCAGTACTTC
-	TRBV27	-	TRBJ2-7	CASSFAAGSYEQYF	TGTGCCAGCAGTTTTGCGGCAGGGTCCTACGAGCAGTACTTC
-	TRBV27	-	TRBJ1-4	CASTSRALGEKLFF	TGTGCCAGCACAAGCCGGGCCTTGGGGGAAAAACTGTTTTTT
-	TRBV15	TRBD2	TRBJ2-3	CATSRVGGAYTDTQYF	TGTGCCACCAGCAGAGTGGGAGGGGCCTACACAGATACGCAGTATTTT
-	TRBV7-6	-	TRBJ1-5	CASSLAQAGNQPQHF	TGTGCCAGCAGCTTAGCGCAGGCAGGGAATCAGCCCCAGCATTTT
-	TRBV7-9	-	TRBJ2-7	CASSLDGSQIYEQYF	TGTGCCAGCAGCTTAGACGGCTCCCAAATATACGAGCAGTACTTC
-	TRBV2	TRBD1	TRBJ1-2	CASSAVEGAGANYGYTF	TGTGCCAGCAGTGCGGTCGAGGGGGCGGGTGCTAACTATGGCTACACCTTC
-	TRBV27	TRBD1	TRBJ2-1	CASSLGQGGRNEQFF	TGTGCCAGCAGTTTGGGACAGGGGGGTCGGAATGAGCAGTTCTTC
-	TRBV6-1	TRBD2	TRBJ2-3	CATWGWGLAADTQYF	TGTGCCACCTGGGGGTGGGGACTAGCGGCAGATACGCAGTATTTT
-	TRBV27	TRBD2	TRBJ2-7	CASSYLSGGPYEQYF	TGTGCCAGCAGTTACCTGAGCGGGGGCCCCTACGAGCAGTACTTC
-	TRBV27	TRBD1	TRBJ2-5	CASSLGGPETQYF	TGTGCCAGCAGCTTAGGGGGCCCGGAGACCCAGTACTTC
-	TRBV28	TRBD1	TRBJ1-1	CASRQGAMNTEAFF	TGTGCCAGCAGACAGGGGGCTATGAACACTGAAGCTTTCTTT
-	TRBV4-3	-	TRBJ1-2	CASSQDAQGDGYTF	TGCGCCAGCAGCCAAGATGCCCAAGGTGATGGCTACACCTTC
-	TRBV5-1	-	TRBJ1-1	CASSAGITDPRGTEAFF	TGCGCCAGCAGCGCGGGGATCACCGACCCCAGGGGCACTGAAGCTTTCTTT
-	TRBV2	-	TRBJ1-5	CASSGRGEPQHF	TGTGCCAGCAGTGGTCGAGGGGAGCCCCAGCATTTT
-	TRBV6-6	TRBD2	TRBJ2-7	CATIIQAGGPYEQYF	TGTGCCACTATAATTCAAGCGGGAGGCCCCTACGAGCAGTACTTC
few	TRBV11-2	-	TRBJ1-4	CASSLEWADNEKLFF	TGTGCCAGCAGCTTAGAGTGGGCAGACAATGAAAAACTGTTTTTT